A single TCR beta chain is shown here with its context. Antigen: not known. Some clones are missing from TCRdb's copy, which holds only in-frame ones; the method was immunoSEQ multiplex PCR. The table shows 12,000 or so clones, with around 90% occurring only once. Specified time point: week 5, during vaccination. Doses comprised 300 ug of mutant IDH1 20-mer peptide each, plus topical imiquimod. The germline gives CDR1 SEHNR, CDR2 FQNEAQ (reference sequence). CDR3 length: 14 amino acids. Trimming removed 3 bases at V and 8 bases at J, with 16 bases between. The sample comes from a study of a mutant IDH1 vaccine in newly diagnosed glioma.

The TCR was taken from a woman in her thirties or forties with glioma. Some clones in this sample may be carry-over from other donors' samples. The source was PBMCs, collected from a glioma patient whose treatment included an IDH1 peptide vaccine. J is TRBJ1-2 and V is TRBV7-9, with D hard to call. CDR3 region: CASSFRGGKGGYTF. In DNA, the CDR3 is TGTGCCAGCAGCTTTCGAGGAGGGAAGGGAGGCTACACCTTC. Based on the CDR3 plus reference TRBV7-9 and TRBJ1-2, the full variable domain is DTGVSQNPRHKITKRGQNVTFRCDPISEHNRLYWYRQTLGQGPEFLTYFQNEAQLEKSRLLSDRFSAERPKGSFSTLEIQRTEQGDSAMYLCASSFRGGKGGYTFGSGTRLTVV.